This T cell receptor beta chain was observed in a study of cytomegalovirus exposure and HLA in healthy donors. CDR3 length: 17 residues. Per the germline V gene, CDR1 is MDHEN and CDR2 is SYDVKM. V trimming: 6 bases; J trimming: 7 bases; junction bases outside the gene matches: 17. Both 60 Vbeta primers and 13 Jbeta primers went into the PCR. The assay was immunoSEQ multiplex PCR, and TCRdb's table has in-frame clones only and misses some. The table lists some 140,000 clones, under 75% of them singletons. The sequence was obtained from a woman between 35 and 50 years old in good health and CMV-seronegative. The specimen sequenced was PBMCs. This rearrangement joins TRBV28 to TRBJ2-2, with 7 positions matching TRBD2. CDR3 loop: CASSQTGRGLIHGELFF. The DNA of the CDR3 is TGTGCCAGCAGCCAAACGGGGCGGGGGTTAATACACGGGGAGCTGTTTTTT.